This TCR beta chain is from a study of blood T cell repertoires in COVID-19. Looking at the study overall: The analysed material was cDNA or gDNA that came from T cells, B-cell-depleted T cells, or PBMCs.

Individuals aged about 18 to 100 years were recruited from approximately 22 US areas. In its sample, this clone was seen once. Using immunoSEQ multiplex PCR, the repertoire was profiled, and TCRdb retains in-frame clones only, with some absent. The sample records about 140,000 clones, almost 85% being singletons. The CDR3 is 16 amino acids. CDR1 and CDR2 from the germline V gene are SGHKS and YYEKEE (reference sequence). V was trimmed by 6 bases and J by 1 base, leaving 19 bases between them. Sequencing was performed on PBMCs or T cells enriched from blood (not recorded which). The clonotype was recovered from a woman aged 45-60 years with acute COVID-19. The chain recombines TRBV5-5 with TRBJ2-5; tentative D call: TRBD1 (6 bases). This CDR3 reads CASTKILTGLQETQYF. For the CDR3, the DNA is TGTGCCAGCACCAAGATCCTCACAGGGCTCCAAGAGACCCAGTACTTC.